These 26 T cell receptor beta chains came from one sample sequenced in a study of Graves' ophthalmopathy and Graves' hyperthyroidism. The sequenced template was RNA, covering the TCR beta CDR3 region. First-round RT-PCR employed HTBI primers, with a second-round multiplex PCR after it. TCRdb redid the calling of the multiplex PCR reads with MiXCR, one entry per CDR3 protein. Among more than 1,000,000 distinct CDR3 sequences listed, 35% to 40% were seen once. The sample comprised peripheral blood or thyroid tissue (not recorded which). All receptors come from an adult man with Graves' hyperthyroidism.

This clonotype was seen many times. The gene calls are TRBV12-3 or TRBV12-4 and TRBJ1-6, with TRBD1 matching over 8 bases. This CDR3 contains 16 residues. With V trimmed by 6 bases and J by 0 bases, 4 bases remained unmatched. The CDR3 is CASRRTGNSYNSPLHF. For the CDR3, the DNA is TGTGCCAGCAGGAGGACAGGGAACTCCTATAATTCACCCCTCCACTTT.

The chain has TRBV27 and TRBJ2-7; 7 bases match TRBD1. The CDR3 spans 14 residues. Unmatched junction bases numbered 7, after V lost 5 bases and J lost 3 bases. Germline CDR1 is MNHEY and CDR2 is SMNVEV (reference sequence). CDR3 coding DNA: TGTGCCAGCAGTCAATGGGACAGTATCTACGAGCAGTACTTC. Its translation: CASSQWDSIYEQYF.

This clonotype appeared many times. This chain joins TRBV7-9 and TRBJ1-2, with D unresolved. This CDR3 is built from 13 residues. Germline CDR1 and CDR2: SEHNR and FQNEAQ (reference sequence). V lost 1 base and J lost 8, with 11 bases in between. The CDR3 loop is CASSLDGRAGYTF. The CDR3 DNA reads TGTGCCAGCAGCTTAGATGGACGGGCCGGCTACACCTTC. Complete variable domain (other parts from reference TRBV7-9 and TRBJ1-2): DTGVSQNPRHKITKRGQNVTFRCDPISEHNRLYWYRQTLGQGPEFLTYFQNEAQLEKSRLLSDRFSAERPKGSFSTLEIQRTEQGDSAMYLCASSLDGRAGYTFGSGTRLTVV.

The rearrangement links TRBV25-1 to TRBJ1-1; tentatively, D is TRBD1 (5 bases). CDR1 and CDR2 (germline): MGHDK, SYGVNS. The V end was cut by 6 bases, the J end by 1 base, with 15 bases between. The CDR3 contains 15 residues. The CDR3 loop is CASSVRTQWNTEAFF. The CDR3 DNA reads TGTGCCAGCAGCGTCCGGACACAATGGAACACTGAAGCTTTCTTT.

The CDR3 loop reads CAISEGGQSYNEQFF. CDR3 bases: TGTGCCATCAGTGAGGGAGGACAGTCCTACAATGAGCAGTTCTTC. V gene TRBV10-3 combines with J gene TRBJ2-1; TRBD1 is a possible D gene (6 bases). The CDR3 runs 15 residues. V dropped 2 bases and J dropped 1 base, with 9 bases sitting between them. The germline V gene has CDR1 ENHRY and CDR2 SYGVKD.

The chain is built from TRBV15 and TRBJ1-5, with a tentative D call TRBD1 (5 bases). Germline CDR1 is LNHNV and CDR2 is YYDKDF (reference sequence). This CDR3 has 14 residues. Trimming removed 2 bases from V and 3 bases from J, with 8 bases in between. CDR3 region: CATSRQGYNQPQHF. Here the CDR3 DNA reads TGTGCCACCAGCAGACAGGGTTACAATCAGCCCCAGCATTTT. The variable domain in full, completed from reference TRBV15 and TRBJ1-5, reads DAMVIQNPRYQVTQFGKPVTLSCSQTLNHNVMYWYQQKSSQAPKLLFHYYDKDFNNEADTPDNFQSRRPNTSFCFLDIRSPGLGDTAMYLCATSRQGYNQPQHFGDGTRLSIL.

This CDR3 reads CAISGLAGYEQYF. CDR3 nucleotide sequence: TGTGCCATCAGCGGACTAGCTGGCTACGAGCAGTACTTC. The chain has TRBV10-3 and TRBJ2-7; 8 bases match TRBD2. Germline CDR1 ENHRY, CDR2 SYGVKD. With 6 bases clipped from V and 3 bases from J, the junction kept 4 bases outside the gene matches. The CDR3 extends over 13 amino acids.

This clonotype has just a few counts. Given a much more abundant clone one base away, this may be a read error. The chain carries TRBV10-3 and TRBJ2-2; TRBD1 is a possible D gene (6 bases). CDR3 length: 17 amino acids. Germline values: CDR1 ENHRY, CDR2 SYGVKD. The CDR3 is CAVSEAGQSGNTGELFF. Written as DNA, the CDR3 is TGTGCCGTCAGTGAGGCAGGACAGTCAGGGAACACCGGGGAGCTGTTTTTT.

This clonotype was recorded at least ten times. The rearrangement joins TRBV29-1 to TRBJ2-7; the D gene could be TRBD1 or TRBD2 (5 bases each). The CDR3 has 14 residues. Germline V gene sequence: CDR1 SQVTM, CDR2 ANQGSEA. V was shortened by 6 bases and J by 4 bases, with 19 bases between the two germline ends. CDR3 in amino acids: CSVVRDPLGYEQYF. The DNA of the CDR3 is TGCAGCGTCGTCCGGGACCCTTTAGGTTACGAGCAGTACTTC.

CDR3 DNA: TGTGCCAGCAGTCGCACCGGGACTACTAAAAGAGAGACCCAGTACTTC. This sequence encodes CASSRTGTTKRETQYF. The rearrangement joins TRBV12-3 or TRBV12-4 to TRBJ2-5; 7 nucleotides agree with TRBD2. The CDR3 length is 16 residues. Germline trimming cut 5 bases from V and 4 bases from J; bases unmatched to any gene: 13.

The rearrangement links TRBV20-1 to TRBJ1-1; D might be TRBD1 (5 bases). Trimming stripped 6 bases from V and 1 base from J, with 15 bases between. The CDR3 extends over 14 amino acids. Germline V lookup: CDR1 DFQATT, CDR2 SNEGSKA (reference sequence). The CDR3 region is CSATPGRANTEAFF. CDR3 bases: TGCAGTGCCACGCCGGGACGGGCGAACACTGAAGCTTTCTTT.

There are many counts of this clonotype. The rearrangement links TRBV20-1 to TRBJ1-2; possible D gene TRBD1, 5 bases. Germline-derived CDR1 and CDR2 are DFQATT and SNEGSKA (reference sequence). This CDR3 spans 14 amino acids. V was cut by 3 bases and J by 5 bases, with 16 bases left in between. The CDR3 nucleotides are TGCAGTGCTAGGCCCGGGACGGAACCTTATGGCTACACCTTC. It is translated as CSARPGTEPYGYTF.

A single count supports this clonotype. The chain carries TRBV25-1 and TRBJ1-2; no definite D call. The CDR3 contains 15 residues. Germline V gene sequence: CDR1 MGHDK, CDR2 SYGVNS. The ends were cut back, 5 bases at V and 3 bases at J, with 16 bases in the middle. CDR3 sequence: CASSFFGPFDYGYTF. The DNA of the CDR3 is TGTGCCAGCAGTTTTTTCGGGCCGTTTGACTATGGCTACACCTTC.

This clonotype occurred many times. The CDR3 loop is CSAKKRTGHYEQYF. DNA for the CDR3: TGCAGTGCTAAAAAGCGGACAGGCCACTACGAGCAGTACTTC. This chain connects TRBV20-1 to TRBJ2-7; TRBD1 matches at 7 bases. Germline loops: CDR1 DFQATT, CDR2 SNEGSKA (reference sequence). The CDR3 runs 14 residues. Unmatched junction bases numbered 9, after V lost 4 bases and J lost 3 bases.

This clonotype was observed a few times. In nucleotides, the CDR3 is TGTGCCAGCAGCACAAGACAGGGGATGCACTACGAGCAGTACTTC. Translated: CASSTRQGMHYEQYF. The rearrangement uses TRBV5-6 and TRBJ2-7; 8 bases map to TRBD1. CDR1 and CDR2 from the germline V gene are SGHDT and YYEEEE. The CDR3 runs to 15 residues. Unmatched junction bases numbered 9, after V lost 4 bases and J lost 3 bases.

This clonotype showed up many times. Germline is not matched at one junction end, which may reflect a read error. V is TRBV10-3 and J is TRBJ1-5; 7 bases line up with TRBD1. This CDR3 contains 16 residues. The V gene's germline CDR1 is ENHRY and CDR2 SYGVKD. CDR3 sequence: CASSYEGARGNQPQHF. The CDR3 DNA reads as TGTGCCAGCAGTTACGAGGGGGCCAGGGGCAATCAGCCCCAGCATTTT.

This clonotype was seen at least ten times. This rearrangement joins TRBV25-1 to TRBJ2-5, with 9 bases matching TRBD1. The CDR3 runs 15 residues. Germline V gene data show CDR1 as MGHDK and CDR2 as SYGVNS. Losses at the gene ends were 3 bases for V and 4 bases for J; bases not matched to a gene: 6. For the CDR3, the DNA is TGTGCCAGCAGTGAGGGACAGGGTTTTTTAGAGACCCAGTACTTC. It encodes CASSEGQGFLETQYF.

Concerning this clonotype: One junction end disagrees with the germline gene, perhaps due to a read error. The chain links TRBV10-2 to TRBJ1-2; 8 nucleotides match TRBD1. CDR3 length: 14 amino acids. Germline values: CDR1 WSHSY, CDR2 SAAADI. The CDR3 region has the DNA TGTGCCAGCAGCCCGACGGACAGGGACTATGGCTACACCTTC. Its protein is CASSPTDRDYGYTF.

In this sample, this clonotype turned up many times. V is TRBV7-2 and J is TRBJ1-5, with D unresolved. V lost 1 base, J lost 6 bases, and 13 bases lay in between. Germline CDR1 reads SGHTA; CDR2 reads FQGNSA. The CDR3 has 15 amino acids. The CDR3 spells CASSLVLQLGQPQHF. Written as DNA, the CDR3 is TGTGCCAGCAGCTTAGTTTTGCAATTGGGTCAGCCCCAGCATTTT.

This clonotype was seen at least ten times. The chain combines TRBV7-2 with TRBJ2-5, with 7 positions matching TRBD1. Trimming cost V 5 bases and J 7 bases; bases outside gene matches: 13. Germline lookup yields CDR1 SGHTA and CDR2 FQGNSA. The CDR3 has 15 residues. CDR3 coding DNA: TGTGCCAGCAGCCCGTCCGACAGGGCTCAGAGGACCCAGTACTTC. As protein: CASSPSDRAQRTQYF.

This clonotype came up many times. The chain couples TRBV19 to TRBJ2-6, with D possibly being TRBD2 (6 bases). The V and J ends lost 8 bases and 1 base respectively, with 12 bases between them. Germline lookup yields CDR1 LNHDA and CDR2 SQIVND (reference sequence). The CDR3 extends over 15 amino acids. CDR3 residues: CASRERLSGANVLTF. Here the CDR3 DNA reads TGTGCCAGTCGGGAGCGGCTATCTGGGGCCAACGTCCTGACTTTC.

The genes are TRBV20-1 and TRBJ2-5; D gene ambiguous. The V end was cut by 1 base, the J end by 7 bases, with 19 bases between. The CDR3 loop spans 15 amino acids. Germline values: CDR1 DFQATT, CDR2 SNEGSKA (reference sequence). The CDR3 DNA follows: TGCAGTGCTAGAGCTACCTCTGACATCAGAGGGACCCAGTACTTC. Amino acid sequence: CSARATSDIRGTQYF.

The gene calls are TRBV12-3 or TRBV12-4 and TRBJ2-2; D gene uncertain. V was pared by 3 bases and J by 4 bases, with 18 bases between. This CDR3 is built from 17 residues. CDR3: CASSFFRQLRPTGELFF. CDR3 coding DNA: TGTGCCAGCAGTTTTTTCAGGCAGCTGCGTCCCACCGGGGAGCTGTTTTTT.

This clonotype was detected many times. This sequence joins TRBV5-1 and TRBJ1-1; tentatively, D is TRBD1 (5 bases). V gave up 4 bases and J gave up 3 bases, with 13 bases separating them. CDR1 is SGHRS, CDR2 YFSETQ, per germline. The CDR3 extends over 14 amino acids. The CDR3 sequence: CASSPGGGYTEAFF. CDR3 sequence (DNA): TGCGCCAGCAGCCCAGGTGGGGGTTACACTGAAGCTTTCTTT.

The J gene is TRBJ2-7, the V gene TRBV28, with D possibly TRBD1 on 5 matching bases. The V and J ends lost 5 bases and 7 bases respectively, with 12 bases between them. CDR3 length: 12 amino acids. The germline V gene encodes CDR1 MDHEN and CDR2 SYDVKM. CDR3 in amino acids: CASSLRVWEQYF. CDR3 in DNA: TGTGCCAGCAGTCTCAGGGTCTGGGAGCAGTACTTC.

CDR3 amino acids: CASSYLIAGETQYF. CDR3 DNA: TGTGCCAGCAGCTATTTGATAGCGGGAGAGACCCAGTACTTC. The J gene is TRBJ2-5, the V gene TRBV7-2; 7 nucleotides align to TRBD2. The CDR3 contains 14 residues. Unmatched junction bases numbered 6, after V lost 4 bases and J lost 4 bases. Germline CDR1 and CDR2: SGHTA and FQGNSA.